This entry concerns a single T cell receptor (beta chain). This entry comes from a study of PD-L1 blockade in urothelial cancer. Looking at the study overall: Administration of atezolizumab to patients began at some point between 2013 and 2015, at 1,200 mg intravenously every 3 weeks.

Time point of the sample: pretreatment peripheral blood. Per the germline V gene, CDR1 is LGHNA and CDR2 is YSLEER. Trimming cost V 0 bases and J 0 bases, with 12 bases left between them. CDR3 length equals 18 residues. Profiled with immunoSEQ multiplex PCR; TCRdb holds only in-frame clones, not every one. The data hold tens of thousands of clones, with around 89% observed a single time. The receptor comes from a man aged 60 to 69 with urothelial cancer. The rearrangement uses TRBV4-3 and TRBJ2-6; D ambiguous. The material sequenced was PBMCs, taken around atezolizumab (anti-PD-L1) treatment. The DNA of the CDR3 is TGCGCCAGCAGCCAAGAAGGAGTCAGTAGCTCTGGGGCCAACGTCCTGACTTTC. Translation gives CASSQEGVSSSGANVLTF.